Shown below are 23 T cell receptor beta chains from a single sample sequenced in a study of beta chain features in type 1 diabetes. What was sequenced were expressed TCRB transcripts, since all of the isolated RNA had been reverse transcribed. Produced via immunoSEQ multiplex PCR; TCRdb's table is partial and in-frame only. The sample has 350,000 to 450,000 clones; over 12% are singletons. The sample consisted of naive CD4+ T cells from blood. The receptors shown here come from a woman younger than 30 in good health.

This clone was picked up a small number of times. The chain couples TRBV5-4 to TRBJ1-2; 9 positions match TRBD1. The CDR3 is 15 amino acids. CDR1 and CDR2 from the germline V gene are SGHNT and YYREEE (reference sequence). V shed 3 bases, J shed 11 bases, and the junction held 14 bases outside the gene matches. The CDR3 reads CASSSRTGVDWMYTF. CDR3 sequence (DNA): TGTGCCAGCAGCTCTCGGACAGGGGTCGACTGGATGTACACCTTC.

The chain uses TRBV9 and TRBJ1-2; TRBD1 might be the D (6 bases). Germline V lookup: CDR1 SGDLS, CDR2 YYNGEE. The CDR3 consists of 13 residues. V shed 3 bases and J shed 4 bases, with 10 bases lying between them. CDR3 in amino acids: CASSGRTVYGYTF. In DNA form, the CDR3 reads TGTGCCAGCAGCGGAAGGACAGTCTATGGCTACACCTTC.

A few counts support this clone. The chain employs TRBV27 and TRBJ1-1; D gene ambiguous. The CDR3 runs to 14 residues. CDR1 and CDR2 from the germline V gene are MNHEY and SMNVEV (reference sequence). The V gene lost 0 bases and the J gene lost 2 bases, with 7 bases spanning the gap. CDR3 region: CASSLSAVNTEAFF. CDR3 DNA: TGTGCCAGCAGTTTATCGGCAGTTAACACTGAAGCTTTCTTT.

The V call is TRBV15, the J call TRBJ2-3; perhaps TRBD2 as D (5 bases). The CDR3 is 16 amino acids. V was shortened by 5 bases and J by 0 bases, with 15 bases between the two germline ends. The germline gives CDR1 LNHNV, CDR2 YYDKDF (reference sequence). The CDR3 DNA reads TGTGCCACCAGCTGGCGGGCCCACCACAGCACAGATACGCAGTATTTT. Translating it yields CATSWRAHHSTDTQYF.

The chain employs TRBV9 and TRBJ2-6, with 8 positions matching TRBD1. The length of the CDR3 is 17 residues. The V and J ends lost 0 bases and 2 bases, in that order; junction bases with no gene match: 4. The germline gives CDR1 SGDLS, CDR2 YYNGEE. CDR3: CASSVVGQGTGANVLTF. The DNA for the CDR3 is TGTGCCAGCAGCGTAGTAGGACAGGGTACTGGGGCCAACGTCCTGACTTTC.

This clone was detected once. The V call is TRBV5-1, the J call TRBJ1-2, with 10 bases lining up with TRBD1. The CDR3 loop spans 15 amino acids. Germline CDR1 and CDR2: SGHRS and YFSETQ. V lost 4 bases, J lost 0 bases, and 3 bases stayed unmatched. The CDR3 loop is CASSGGQGANYGYTF. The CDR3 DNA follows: TGCGCCAGCAGCGGCGGACAGGGGGCTAACTATGGCTACACCTTC. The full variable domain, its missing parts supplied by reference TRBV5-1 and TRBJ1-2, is KAGVTQTPRYLIKTRGQQVTLSCSPISGHRSVSWYQQTPGQGLQFLFEYFSETQRNKGNFPGRFSGRQFSNSRSEMNVSTLELGDSALYLCASSGGQGANYGYTFGSGTRLTVV.

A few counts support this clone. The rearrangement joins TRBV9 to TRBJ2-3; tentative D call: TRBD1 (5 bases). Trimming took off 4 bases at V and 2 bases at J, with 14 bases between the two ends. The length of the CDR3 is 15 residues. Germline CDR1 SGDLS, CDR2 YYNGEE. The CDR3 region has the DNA TGTGCCAGCAGCCTTCGGACACTAAACACAGATACGCAGTATTTT. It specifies CASSLRTLNTDTQYF.

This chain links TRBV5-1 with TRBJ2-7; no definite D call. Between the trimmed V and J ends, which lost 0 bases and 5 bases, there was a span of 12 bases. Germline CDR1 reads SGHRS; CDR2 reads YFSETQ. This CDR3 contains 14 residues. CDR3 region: CASSLEQILDEQYF. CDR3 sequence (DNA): TGCGCCAGCAGCTTGGAACAGATACTCGACGAGCAGTACTTC.

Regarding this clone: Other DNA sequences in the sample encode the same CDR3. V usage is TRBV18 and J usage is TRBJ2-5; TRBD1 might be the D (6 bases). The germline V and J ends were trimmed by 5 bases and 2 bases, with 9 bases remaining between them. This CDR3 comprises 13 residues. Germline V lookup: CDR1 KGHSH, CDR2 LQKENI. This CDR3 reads CASSGGQQETQYF. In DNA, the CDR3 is TGTGCCAGCTCAGGAGGACAGCAAGAGACCCAGTACTTC.

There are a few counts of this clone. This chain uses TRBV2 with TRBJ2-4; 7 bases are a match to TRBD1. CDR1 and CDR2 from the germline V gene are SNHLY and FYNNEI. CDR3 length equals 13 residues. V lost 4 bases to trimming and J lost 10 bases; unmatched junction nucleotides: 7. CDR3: CASSVQGTIIQYF. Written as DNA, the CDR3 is TGTGCCAGCAGTGTACAGGGGACGATTATTCAGTACTTC.

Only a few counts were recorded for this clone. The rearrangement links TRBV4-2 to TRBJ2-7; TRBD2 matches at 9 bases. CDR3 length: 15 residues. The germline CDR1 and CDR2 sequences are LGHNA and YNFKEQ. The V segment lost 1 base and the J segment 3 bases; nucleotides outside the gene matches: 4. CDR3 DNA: TGTGCCAGCAGCCAAGCGAATAGCGGGAGCTACGAGCAGTACTTC. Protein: CASSQANSGSYEQYF.

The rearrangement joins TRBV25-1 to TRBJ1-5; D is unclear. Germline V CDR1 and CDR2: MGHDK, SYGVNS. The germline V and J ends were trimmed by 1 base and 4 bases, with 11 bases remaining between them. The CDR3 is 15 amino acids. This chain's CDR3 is CASSESGRRNQPQHF. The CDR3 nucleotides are TGTGCCAGCAGTGAATCGGGGAGACGAAATCAGCCCCAGCATTTT.

The CDR3 DNA reads TGCGCCAGCAGCTTGGATGGACAGGTGGGAGAGACCCAGTACTTC. It translates to CASSLDGQVGETQYF. The gene calls are TRBV5-1 and TRBJ2-5; 7 bases are shared with TRBD1. The CDR3 is 15 amino acids. In germline, CDR1 is SGHRS, CDR2 YFSETQ. V gave up 0 bases and J gave up 4 bases; unmatched junction bases: 6.

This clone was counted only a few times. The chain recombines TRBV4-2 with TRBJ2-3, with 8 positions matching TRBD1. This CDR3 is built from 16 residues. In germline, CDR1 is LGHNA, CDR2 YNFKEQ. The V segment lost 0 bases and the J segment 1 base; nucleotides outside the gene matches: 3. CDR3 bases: TGTGCCAGCAGCCAAGATCCAGGGGGCCGCACAGATACGCAGTATTTT. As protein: CASSQDPGGRTDTQYF.

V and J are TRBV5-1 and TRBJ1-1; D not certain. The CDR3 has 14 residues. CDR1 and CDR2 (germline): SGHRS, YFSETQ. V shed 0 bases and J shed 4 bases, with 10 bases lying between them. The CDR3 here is CASSLEGRGTEAFF. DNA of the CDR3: TGCGCCAGCAGCTTGGAGGGTCGGGGCACTGAAGCTTTCTTT.

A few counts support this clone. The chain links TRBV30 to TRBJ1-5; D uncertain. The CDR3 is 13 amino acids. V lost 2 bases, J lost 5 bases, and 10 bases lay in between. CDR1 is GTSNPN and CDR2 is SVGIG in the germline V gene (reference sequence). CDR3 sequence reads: CAWSSGLDQPQHF. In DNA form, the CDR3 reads TGTGCCTGGAGTTCTGGGCTGGATCAGCCCCAGCATTTT. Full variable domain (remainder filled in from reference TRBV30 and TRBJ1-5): SQTIHQWPATLVQPVGSPLSLECTVEGTSNPNLYWYRQAAGRGLQLLFYSVGIGQISSEVPQNLSASRPQDRQFILSSKKLLLSDSGFYLCAWSSGLDQPQHFGDGTRLSIL.

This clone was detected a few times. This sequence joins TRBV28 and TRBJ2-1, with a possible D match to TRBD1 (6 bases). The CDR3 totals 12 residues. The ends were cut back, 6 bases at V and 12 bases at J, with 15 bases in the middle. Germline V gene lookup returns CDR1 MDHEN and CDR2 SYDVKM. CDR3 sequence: CASSSQGEGQFF. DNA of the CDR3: TGTGCCAGCAGCTCACAGGGCGAGGGGCAGTTCTTC.

The DNA for the CDR3 is TGTGCCAGCAGTTACGAAGCTAGCGGGAACTACGAGCAGTACTTC. Translating it yields CASSYEASGNYEQYF. The chain carries TRBV6-6 and TRBJ2-7, with TRBD2 matching 9 bases. After removal of 2 bases from V and 3 bases from J, the junction contained 5 bases not matched to a gene. The CDR3 runs 15 residues. Germline loops: CDR1 MNHNY, CDR2 SVGAGI (reference sequence).

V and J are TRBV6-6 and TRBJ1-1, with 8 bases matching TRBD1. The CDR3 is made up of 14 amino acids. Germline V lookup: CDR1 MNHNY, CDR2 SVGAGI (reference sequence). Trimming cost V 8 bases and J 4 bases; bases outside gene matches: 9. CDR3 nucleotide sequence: TGTGCCAGCCGCGGACAGGGCGGAAGCACTGAAGCTTTCTTT. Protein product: CASRGQGGSTEAFF.

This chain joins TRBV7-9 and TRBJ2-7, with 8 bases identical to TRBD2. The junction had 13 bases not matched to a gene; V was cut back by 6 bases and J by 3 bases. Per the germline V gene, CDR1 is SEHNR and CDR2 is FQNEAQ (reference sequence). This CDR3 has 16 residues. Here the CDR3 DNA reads TGTGCCAGCAGTCCAAAGGGAGCGGGAGTAGACTACGAGCAGTACTTC. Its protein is CASSPKGAGVDYEQYF.

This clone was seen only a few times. DNA of the CDR3: TGTGCCAGCAAGGACTATCTGAGCTACGAGCAGTACTTC. Protein sequence: CASKDYLSYEQYF. This chain links TRBV6-1 with TRBJ2-7; TRBD2 might be the D (6 bases). Germline CDR1 and CDR2: MNHNS and SASEGT. The germline V and J ends were trimmed by 7 bases and 3 bases, with 13 bases remaining between them. CDR3 length: 13 amino acids.

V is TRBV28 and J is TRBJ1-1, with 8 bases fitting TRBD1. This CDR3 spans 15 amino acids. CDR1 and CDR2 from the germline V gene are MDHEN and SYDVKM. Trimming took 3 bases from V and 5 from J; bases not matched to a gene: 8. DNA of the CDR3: TGTGCCAGCAGTTTGGACAGGGTGAGAGGAACTGAAGCTTTCTTT. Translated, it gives CASSLDRVRGTEAFF.

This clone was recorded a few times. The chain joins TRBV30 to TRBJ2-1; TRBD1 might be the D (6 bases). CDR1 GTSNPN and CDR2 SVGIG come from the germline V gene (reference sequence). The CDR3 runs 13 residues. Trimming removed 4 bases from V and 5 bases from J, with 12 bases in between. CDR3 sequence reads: CAWKYTGNNEQFF. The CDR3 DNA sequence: TGTGCCTGGAAGTATACAGGGAACAATGAGCAGTTCTTC.